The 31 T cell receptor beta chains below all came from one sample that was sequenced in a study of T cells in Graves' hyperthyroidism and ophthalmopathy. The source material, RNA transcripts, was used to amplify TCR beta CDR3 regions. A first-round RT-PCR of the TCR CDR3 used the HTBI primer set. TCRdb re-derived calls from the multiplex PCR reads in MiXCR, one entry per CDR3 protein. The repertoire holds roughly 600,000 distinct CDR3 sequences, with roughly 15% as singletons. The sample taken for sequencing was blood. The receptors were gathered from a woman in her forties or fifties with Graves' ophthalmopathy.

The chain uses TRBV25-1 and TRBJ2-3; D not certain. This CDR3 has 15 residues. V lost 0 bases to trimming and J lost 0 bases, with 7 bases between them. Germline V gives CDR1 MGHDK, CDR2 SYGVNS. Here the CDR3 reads CASSEYHGSTDTQYF. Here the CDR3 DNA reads TGTGCCAGCAGTGAATATCACGGAAGCACAGATACGCAGTATTTT.

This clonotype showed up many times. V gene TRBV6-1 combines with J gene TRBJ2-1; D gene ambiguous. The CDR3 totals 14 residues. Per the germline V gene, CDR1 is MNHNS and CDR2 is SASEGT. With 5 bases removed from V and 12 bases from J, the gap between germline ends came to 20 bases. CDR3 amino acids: CASSYSRTLSGQFF. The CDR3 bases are TGTGCCAGCAGTTATTCCAGGACCCTCTCGGGGCAGTTCTTC.

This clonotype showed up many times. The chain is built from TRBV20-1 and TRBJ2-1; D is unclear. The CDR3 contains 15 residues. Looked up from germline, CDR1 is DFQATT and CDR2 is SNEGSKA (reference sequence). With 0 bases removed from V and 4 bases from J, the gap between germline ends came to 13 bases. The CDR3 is CSARDKRLPYNEQFF. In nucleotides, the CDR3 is TGCAGTGCTAGAGATAAGAGGTTACCGTACAATGAGCAGTTCTTC.

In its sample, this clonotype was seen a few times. CDR3 protein: CASSPSKFPTGYTF. For the CDR3, the DNA is TGTGCCAGCTCACCAAGTAAATTTCCCACTGGCTACACCTTC. The V call is TRBV18, the J call TRBJ1-2, with D uncertain. Per the germline V gene, CDR1 is KGHSH and CDR2 is LQKENI. This CDR3 contains 14 residues. V dropped 2 bases and J dropped 7 bases, with 14 bases sitting between them.

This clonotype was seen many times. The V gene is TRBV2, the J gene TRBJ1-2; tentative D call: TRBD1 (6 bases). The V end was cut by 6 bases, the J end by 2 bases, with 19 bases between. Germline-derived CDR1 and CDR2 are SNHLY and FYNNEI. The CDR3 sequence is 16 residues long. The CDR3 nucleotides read TGTGCCAGCAGCGAGATAACAGGGAGAAGAAACTATGGCTACACCTTC. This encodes CASSEITGRRNYGYTF.

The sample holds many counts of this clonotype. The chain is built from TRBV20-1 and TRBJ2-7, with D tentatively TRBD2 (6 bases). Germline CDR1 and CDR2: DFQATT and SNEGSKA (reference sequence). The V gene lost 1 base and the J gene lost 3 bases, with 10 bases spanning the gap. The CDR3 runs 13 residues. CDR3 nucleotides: TGCAGTGCTAGAGCAGGGCGGGACTACGAGCAGTACTTC. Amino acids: CSARAGRDYEQYF.

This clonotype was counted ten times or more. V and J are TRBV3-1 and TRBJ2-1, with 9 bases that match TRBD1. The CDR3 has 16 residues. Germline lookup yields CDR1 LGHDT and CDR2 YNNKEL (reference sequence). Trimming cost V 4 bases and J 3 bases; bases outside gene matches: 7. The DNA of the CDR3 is TGTGCCAGCAGCCCTCAGGACAGGGGAAACTACAATGAGCAGTTCTTC. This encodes CASSPQDRGNYNEQFF.

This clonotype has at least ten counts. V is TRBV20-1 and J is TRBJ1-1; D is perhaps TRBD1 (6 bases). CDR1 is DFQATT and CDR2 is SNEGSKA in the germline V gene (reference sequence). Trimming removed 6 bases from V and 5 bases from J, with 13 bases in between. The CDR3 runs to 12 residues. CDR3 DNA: TGCAGTGCGGGAAGGGGGGGGACTGAAGCTTTCTTT. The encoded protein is CSAGRGGTEAFF.

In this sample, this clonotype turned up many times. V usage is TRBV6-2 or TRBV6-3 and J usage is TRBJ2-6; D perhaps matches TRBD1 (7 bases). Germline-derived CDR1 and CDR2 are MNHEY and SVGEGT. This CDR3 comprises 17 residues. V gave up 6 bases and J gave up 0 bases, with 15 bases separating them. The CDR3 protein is CASRRGTANSGANVLTF. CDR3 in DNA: TGTGCCAGCAGACGCGGGACAGCGAACTCTGGGGCCAACGTCCTGACTTTC.

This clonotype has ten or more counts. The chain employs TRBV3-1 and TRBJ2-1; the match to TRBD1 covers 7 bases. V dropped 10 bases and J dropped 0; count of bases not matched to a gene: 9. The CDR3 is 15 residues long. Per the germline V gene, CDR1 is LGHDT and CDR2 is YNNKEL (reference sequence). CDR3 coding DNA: TGTGCCACAAGACAGGGACCTTCCTCCTACAATGAGCAGTTCTTC. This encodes CATRQGPSSYNEQFF.

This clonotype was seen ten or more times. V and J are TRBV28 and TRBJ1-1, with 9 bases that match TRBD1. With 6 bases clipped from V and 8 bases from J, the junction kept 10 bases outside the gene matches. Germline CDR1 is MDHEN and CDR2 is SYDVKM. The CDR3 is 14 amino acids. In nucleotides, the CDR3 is TGTGCCAGCAGCCTACAGGGGGCCTCAATAGAAGCTTTCTTT. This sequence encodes CASSLQGASIEAFF.

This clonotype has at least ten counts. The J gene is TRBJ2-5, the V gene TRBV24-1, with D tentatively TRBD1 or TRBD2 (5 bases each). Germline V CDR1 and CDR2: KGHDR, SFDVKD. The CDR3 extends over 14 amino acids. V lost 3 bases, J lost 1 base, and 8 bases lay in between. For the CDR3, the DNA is TGTGCCACCAGTGATCGGGACGGCCAAGAGACCCAGTACTTC. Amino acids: CATSDRDGQETQYF.

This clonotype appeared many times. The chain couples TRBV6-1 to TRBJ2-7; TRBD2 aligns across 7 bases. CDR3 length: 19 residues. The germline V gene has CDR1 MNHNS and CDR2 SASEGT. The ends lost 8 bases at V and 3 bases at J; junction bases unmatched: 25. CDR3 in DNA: TGTGCCAGCTTGCGGGGGTTACGAAAGGACACCCAAACGAACTACGAGCAGTACTTC. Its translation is CASLRGLRKDTQTNYEQYF.

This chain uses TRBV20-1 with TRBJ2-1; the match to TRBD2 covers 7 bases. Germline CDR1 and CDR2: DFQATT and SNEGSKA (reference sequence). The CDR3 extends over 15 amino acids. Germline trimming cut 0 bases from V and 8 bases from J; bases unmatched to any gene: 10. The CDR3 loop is CSARDSAGVNDEQFF. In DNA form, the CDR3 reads TGCAGTGCTAGAGATAGTGCGGGAGTCAACGATGAGCAGTTCTTC.

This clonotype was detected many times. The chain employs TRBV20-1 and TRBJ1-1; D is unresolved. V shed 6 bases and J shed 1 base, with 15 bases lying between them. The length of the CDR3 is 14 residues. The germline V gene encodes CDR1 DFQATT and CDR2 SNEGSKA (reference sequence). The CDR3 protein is CSATLRNRNTEAFF. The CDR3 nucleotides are TGCAGTGCGACATTACGGAATAGGAACACTGAAGCTTTCTTT.

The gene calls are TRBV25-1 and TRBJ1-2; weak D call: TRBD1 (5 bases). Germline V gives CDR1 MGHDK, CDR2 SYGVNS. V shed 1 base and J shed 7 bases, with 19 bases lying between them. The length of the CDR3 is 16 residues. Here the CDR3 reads CASSEWQGSGSGGYTF. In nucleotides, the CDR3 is TGTGCCAGCAGTGAATGGCAGGGATCGGGGTCGGGTGGCTACACCTTC.

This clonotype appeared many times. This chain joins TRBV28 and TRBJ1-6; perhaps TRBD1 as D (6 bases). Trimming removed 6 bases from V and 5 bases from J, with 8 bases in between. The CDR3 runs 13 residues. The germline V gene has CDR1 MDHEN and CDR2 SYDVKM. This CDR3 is CASRGGDNSPLHF. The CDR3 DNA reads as TGTGCCAGCAGGGGGGGCGATAATTCACCCCTCCACTTT.

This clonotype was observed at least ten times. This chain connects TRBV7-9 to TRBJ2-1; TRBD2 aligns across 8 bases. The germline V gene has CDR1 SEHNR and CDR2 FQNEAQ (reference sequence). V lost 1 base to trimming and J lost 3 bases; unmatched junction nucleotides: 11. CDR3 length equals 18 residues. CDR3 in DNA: TGTGCCAGCAGCTTAGTCACAGGACTAGCAGCCGTCTACAATGAGCAGTTCTTC. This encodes CASSLVTGLAAVYNEQFF.

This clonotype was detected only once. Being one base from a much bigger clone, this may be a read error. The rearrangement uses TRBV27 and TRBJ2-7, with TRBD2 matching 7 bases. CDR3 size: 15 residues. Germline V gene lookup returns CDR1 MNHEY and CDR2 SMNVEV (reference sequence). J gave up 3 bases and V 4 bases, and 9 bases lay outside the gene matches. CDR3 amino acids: CASSSPDAGVYEQYF. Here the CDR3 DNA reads TGTGCCAGCAGTTCCCCCGACGCGGGAGTCTACGAGCAGTACTTC.

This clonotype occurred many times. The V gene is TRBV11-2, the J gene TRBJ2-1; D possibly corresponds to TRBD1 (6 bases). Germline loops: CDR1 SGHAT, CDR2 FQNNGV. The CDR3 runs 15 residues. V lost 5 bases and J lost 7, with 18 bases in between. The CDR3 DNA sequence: TGTGCCAGCAGCGGATACAGGGAGTGGGCAAATGAGCAGTTCTTC. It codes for CASSGYREWANEQFF.

CDR3 in amino acids: CASSEAGVSYEQYF. CDR3 DNA sequence: TGTGCCAGCAGTGAAGCGGGGGTCTCCTACGAGCAGTACTTC. The gene calls are TRBV25-1 and TRBJ2-7, with 7 bases aligning to TRBD2. From germline, CDR1 is MGHDK and CDR2 SYGVNS. J lost 0 bases, V lost 2 bases, and 1 base had no gene match. This CDR3 comprises 14 residues.

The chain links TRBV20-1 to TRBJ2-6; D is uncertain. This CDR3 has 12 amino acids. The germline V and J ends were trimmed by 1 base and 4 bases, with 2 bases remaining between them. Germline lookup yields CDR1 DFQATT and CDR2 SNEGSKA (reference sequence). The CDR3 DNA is TGCAGTGCTAGAGCCGGGGCCAACGTCCTGACTTTC. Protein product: CSARAGANVLTF.

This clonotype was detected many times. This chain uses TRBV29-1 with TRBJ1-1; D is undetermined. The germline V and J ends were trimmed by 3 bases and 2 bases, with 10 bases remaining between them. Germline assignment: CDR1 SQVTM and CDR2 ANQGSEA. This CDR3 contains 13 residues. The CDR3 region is CSVDEGPNTEAFF. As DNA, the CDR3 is TGCAGCGTTGATGAGGGCCCTAACACTGAAGCTTTCTTT.

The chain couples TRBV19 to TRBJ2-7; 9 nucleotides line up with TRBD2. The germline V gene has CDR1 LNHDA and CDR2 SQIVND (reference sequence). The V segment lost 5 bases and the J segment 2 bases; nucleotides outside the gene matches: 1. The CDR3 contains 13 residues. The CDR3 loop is CASSAGGPYEQYF. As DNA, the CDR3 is TGTGCCAGTAGTGCGGGAGGGCCCTACGAGCAGTACTTC. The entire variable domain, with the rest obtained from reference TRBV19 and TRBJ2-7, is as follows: DGGITQSPKYLFRKEGQNVTLSCEQNLNHDAMYWYRQDPGQGLRLIYYSQIVNDFQKGDIAEGYSVSREKKESFPLTVTSAQKNPTAFYLCASSAGGPYEQYFGPGTRLTVT.

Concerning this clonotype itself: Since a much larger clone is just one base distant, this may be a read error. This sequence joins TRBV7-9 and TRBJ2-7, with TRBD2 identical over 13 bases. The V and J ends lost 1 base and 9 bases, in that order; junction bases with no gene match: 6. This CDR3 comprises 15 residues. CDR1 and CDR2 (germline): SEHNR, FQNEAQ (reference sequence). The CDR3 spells CASSLGTSGSHGQYF. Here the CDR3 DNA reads TGTGCCAGCAGCTTAGGGACTAGCGGGAGCCACGGGCAGTACTTC.

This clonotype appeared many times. DNA of the CDR3: TGCAGTGCTAGAGATAGGAGGCTTAGCGATTCACCCCTCCACTTT. This translates into CSARDRRLSDSPLHF. V gene TRBV20-1 combines with J gene TRBJ1-6; D remains unclear. V lost 0 bases and J 8 bases, leaving 14 bases between the germline ends. Germline CDR1 is DFQATT and CDR2 is SNEGSKA (reference sequence). This CDR3 is built from 15 residues.

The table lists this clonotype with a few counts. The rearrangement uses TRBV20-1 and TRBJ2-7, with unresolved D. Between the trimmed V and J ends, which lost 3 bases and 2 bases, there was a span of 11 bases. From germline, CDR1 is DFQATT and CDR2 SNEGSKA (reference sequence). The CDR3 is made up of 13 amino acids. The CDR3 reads CSASETSTYEQYF. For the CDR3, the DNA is TGCAGTGCTAGTGAGACATCAACCTACGAGCAGTACTTC.

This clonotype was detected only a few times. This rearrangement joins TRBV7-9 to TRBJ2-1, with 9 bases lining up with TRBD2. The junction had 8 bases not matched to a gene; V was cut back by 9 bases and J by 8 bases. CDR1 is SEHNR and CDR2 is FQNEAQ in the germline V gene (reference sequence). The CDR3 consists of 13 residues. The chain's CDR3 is CASTAGGGDEQFF. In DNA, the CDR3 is TGTGCCAGTACAGCGGGAGGAGGCGATGAGCAGTTCTTC.

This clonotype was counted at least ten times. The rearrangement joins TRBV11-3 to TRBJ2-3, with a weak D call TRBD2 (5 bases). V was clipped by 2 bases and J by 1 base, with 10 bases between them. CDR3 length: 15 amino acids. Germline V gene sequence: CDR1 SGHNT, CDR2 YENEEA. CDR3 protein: CASSLTPLGTDTQYF. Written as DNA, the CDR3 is TGTGCCAGCAGCTTAACTCCACTAGGCACAGATACGCAGTATTTT.

CDR3 sequence reads: CASSLLAGDDTGELFF. The CDR3 nucleotides are TGTGCCAGCAGCTTGTTAGCGGGAGACGACACCGGGGAGCTGTTTTTT. This rearrangement joins TRBV7-8 to TRBJ2-2, with 9 bases aligning to TRBD2. The V gene end was trimmed by 3 bases and the J gene end by 3 bases; junction bases not matched to a gene: 5. There are 16 residues in the CDR3. Germline loops: CDR1 SGHVS, CDR2 FQNEAQ. The whole variable domain, filled in from reference TRBV7-8 and TRBJ2-2, reads GAGVSQSPRYKVAKRGQDVALRCDPISGHVSLFWYQQALGQGPEFLTYFQNEAQLDKSGLPSDRFFAERPEGSVSTLKIQRTQQEDSAVYLCASSLLAGDDTGELFFGEGSRLTVL.

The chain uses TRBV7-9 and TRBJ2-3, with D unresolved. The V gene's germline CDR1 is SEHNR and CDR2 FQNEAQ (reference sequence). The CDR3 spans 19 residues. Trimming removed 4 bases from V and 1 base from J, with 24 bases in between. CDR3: CASSYDLPSLVLGTDTQYF. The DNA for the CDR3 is TGTGCCAGCAGCTACGACCTTCCCTCTCTAGTACTCGGCACAGATACGCAGTATTTT.